What follows are 21 T cell receptor beta chains derived from one specimen sequenced in a study of shared clonotypes between healthy human individuals. Sequenced by immunoSEQ multiplex PCR; TCRdb stores in-frame clones only, minus some. The sample records 2 million to 2.5 million clones, 80% to 95% being singletons. Source material: naive CD4+ T cells from PBMCs. Subset denoted: CD45RA+ positively selected. The source of these receptors is a man between 18 and 35 years old in good health. Some clones in this sample may be carry-over from other donors' samples.

Details on this clone: The same CDR3 arises from other DNA sequences in this sample as well. The chain employs TRBV2 and TRBJ2-7; D is tentatively TRBD1 or TRBD2 (5 bases each). Germline V gives CDR1 SNHLY, CDR2 FYNNEI. Trimming cost V 3 bases and J 1 base, with 10 bases left between them. CDR3 length equals 14 residues. The CDR3 coding sequence is TGTGCCAGCAGTGAGAGGGGACGGTCCTACGAGCAGTACTTC. It is translated as CASSERGRSYEQYF.

The chain has TRBV6-1 and TRBJ2-1; a possible D gene is TRBD1 (5 bases). The CDR3 covers 15 residues. Between the trimmed V and J ends, which lost 5 bases and 0 bases, there was a span of 11 bases. The germline gives CDR1 MNHNS, CDR2 SASEGT. Written as DNA, the CDR3 is TGTGCCAGCAGTAAGGGGTGGGGCTCCTACAATGAGCAGTTCTTC. Its protein product is CASSKGWGSYNEQFF.

The rearrangement uses TRBV6-1 and TRBJ1-5; tentative D call: TRBD1 (6 bases). Trimming pared 5 bases from V and 2 bases from J, leaving 10 bases between. This CDR3 contains 14 residues. Germline V gene data show CDR1 as MNHNS and CDR2 as SASEGT. The CDR3 region has the DNA TGTGCCAGCAGTTCCGGGGGCGGCAATCAGCCCCAGCATTTT. Residues: CASSSGGGNQPQHF.

Turning to this clone: Other DNA sequences in the same sample also yield this CDR3. The V call is TRBV11-2, the J call TRBJ2-3; the D gene is possibly TRBD2 (5 bases). This CDR3 has 14 residues. The germline gives CDR1 SGHAT, CDR2 FQNNGV. Deletions cut 6 bases from V and 1 base from J, with 11 bases between. As DNA, the CDR3 is TGTGCCAGCAGACGAGGGCTGGGCACAGATACGCAGTATTTT. Encoded protein: CASRRGLGTDTQYF.

This clone was observed a few times. The CDR3 carries no conserved terminal phenylalanine or tryptophan, so it likely arises from a read error. It is unclear where the CDR3 begins or ends on the DNA, so no DNA is shown, and the CDR3 is as TCRdb lists it. The chain joins TRBV19 to TRBJ1-1; TRBD1, the table's D call, was not compared with the DNA. The CDR3 numbers 13 amino acids, ends counted. Germline CDR1 is LNHDA and CDR2 is SQIVND (reference sequence). The CDR3 sequence is CASSTVGDRSLRA.

In the case of this clone: Additional DNA sequences in this sample encode the identical CDR3. The J gene is TRBJ2-3, the V gene TRBV6-6; 14 bases map to TRBD2. This CDR3 has 16 residues. CDR1 and CDR2 from the germline V gene are MNHNY and SVGAGI (reference sequence). Unmatched junction bases numbered 6, after V lost 6 bases and J lost 4 bases. The CDR3 DNA reads TGTGCCAGCAGCCGGGGACTAGCGGGAGTCGCAGATACGCAGTATTTT. Protein sequence: CASSRGLAGVADTQYF.

CDR3: CASSEAFNEQYF. CDR3 bases: TGTGCCAGCAGTGAAGCGTTCAACGAGCAGTACTTC. V usage is TRBV6-1 and J usage is TRBJ2-7; D unclear. The germline V gene encodes CDR1 MNHNS and CDR2 SASEGT. V was clipped by 0 bases and J by 5 bases, with 5 bases between them. CDR3 length: 12 amino acids.

The chain joins TRBV28 to TRBJ1-4, with 7 bases that match TRBD1. Germline V gene data show CDR1 as MDHEN and CDR2 as SYDVKM. Trimming cost V 2 bases and J 11 bases; bases outside gene matches: 8. This CDR3 contains 14 residues. The chain's CDR3 is CASSLGQETWKLFF. CDR3 DNA: TGTGCCAGCAGTTTAGGACAGGAGACTTGGAAACTGTTTTTT.

The chain uses TRBV28 and TRBJ2-3; 9 bases match TRBD2. The CDR3 has 16 amino acids. The trim removed 5 bases at V and 0 bases at J, leaving 6 bases unmatched. Germline loops: CDR1 MDHEN, CDR2 SYDVKM. As DNA, the CDR3 is TGTGCCAGCAGTCTCGGACTAGCGACAAGCACAGATACGCAGTATTTT. This codes for CASSLGLATSTDTQYF.

This clone was seen only once. The chain recombines TRBV28 with TRBJ1-2, with TRBD1 matching over 9 bases. The CDR3 has 14 amino acids. The V gene end was trimmed by 5 bases and the J gene end by 6 bases; junction bases not matched to a gene: 7. The V gene's germline CDR1 is MDHEN and CDR2 SYDVKM. CDR3 protein: CASSTLQGADGYTF. DNA of the CDR3: TGTGCCAGCAGTACATTACAGGGGGCGGATGGCTACACCTTC.

For this clone: Other nucleotide sequences from this sample produce the same CDR3. The CDR3 protein is CASSYYSGSSYEQYF. For the CDR3, the DNA is TGTGCCAGCAGTTACTATAGCGGGAGCTCCTACGAGCAGTACTTC. This sequence joins TRBV6-5 and TRBJ2-7, with 9 bases fitting TRBD2. Germline lookup yields CDR1 MNHEY and CDR2 SVGAGI. The CDR3 length is 15 residues. The trim removed 1 base at V and 0 bases at J, leaving 1 base unmatched.

The CDR3 bases are TGTGCCAGTAGTGTGTGGACAGGCCAGCAAGAGACCCAGTACTTC. Protein sequence: CASSVWTGQQETQYF. This chain uses TRBV19 with TRBJ2-5; 7 positions match TRBD1. Germline V gene lookup returns CDR1 LNHDA and CDR2 SQIVND (reference sequence). This CDR3 spans 15 amino acids. V trimming: 5 bases; J trimming: 2 bases; junction bases outside the gene matches: 8.

With regard to this clone: Distinct nucleotide sequences in the sample also encode this CDR3. The chain couples TRBV20-1 to TRBJ2-7; the D is unclear. This CDR3 has 11 amino acids. V gave up 5 bases and J gave up 2 bases, with 7 bases separating them. Germline V gene data show CDR1 as DFQATT and CDR2 as SNEGSKA (reference sequence). The CDR3, as DNA: TGCAGTGCTCCCGGAGCCTACGAGCAGTACTTC. Its translation: CSAPGAYEQYF.

Turning to this clone: The sample contains more than one DNA sequence encoding this CDR3. The V and J genes are TRBV5-1 and TRBJ2-5, with D possibly being TRBD1 or TRBD2 (7 bases each). CDR3 length: 14 amino acids. The V gene lost 0 bases and the J gene lost 5 bases, with 11 bases spanning the gap. CDR1 and CDR2 from the germline V gene are SGHRS and YFSETQ. CDR3 amino acids: CASSLGQGGETQYF. In DNA form, the CDR3 reads TGCGCCAGCAGCTTGGGACAGGGAGGGGAGACCCAGTACTTC.

V is TRBV7-9 and J is TRBJ2-3; 7 bases align to TRBD2. Trimming took 5 bases from V and 6 from J; bases not matched to a gene: 11. Looked up from germline, CDR1 is SEHNR and CDR2 is FQNEAQ (reference sequence). The length of the CDR3 is 15 residues. The CDR3 coding sequence is TGTGCCAGCAGCCCCGGACTAGGGCCGAGGGATACGCAGTATTTT. Translated: CASSPGLGPRDTQYF.

V gene TRBV19 combines with J gene TRBJ1-4; D is perhaps TRBD1 (5 bases). Germline CDR1 is LNHDA and CDR2 is SQIVND (reference sequence). With 3 bases removed from V and 3 bases from J, the gap between germline ends came to 17 bases. The CDR3 runs 17 residues. The DNA for the CDR3 is TGTGCCAGTAGTATCGGGGGGTTGTCAGGGCCTAATGAAAAACTGTTTTTT. Amino acid sequence: CASSIGGLSGPNEKLFF.

The gene calls are TRBV14 and TRBJ2-2, with D possibly matching TRBD2 (6 bases). The CDR3 runs to 13 residues. The germline V gene has CDR1 SGHDN and CDR2 FVKESK. Trimming stripped 0 bases from V and 11 bases from J, with 10 bases between. The CDR3: CASSQDWRDELFF. DNA of the CDR3: TGTGCCAGCAGCCAAGATTGGCGGGATGAGCTGTTTTTT.

This chain joins TRBV6-5 and TRBJ2-5; no reliable D call. Between the trimmed V and J ends, which lost 0 bases and 7 bases, there was a span of 15 bases. The germline V gene encodes CDR1 MNHEY and CDR2 SVGAGI. The CDR3 runs 15 residues. The CDR3 nucleotides read TGTGCCAGCAGTTACTCGATCCCGGGTTCGGGGACCCAGTACTTC. Residues: CASSYSIPGSGTQYF.

The chain couples TRBV7-9 to TRBJ2-3, with D perhaps being TRBD1 or TRBD2 (5 bases each). Germline lookup yields CDR1 SEHNR and CDR2 FQNEAQ (reference sequence). The length of the CDR3 is 12 residues. V was cut by 10 bases and J by 6 bases, with 14 bases left in between. The CDR3 DNA reads TGTGCCACAGGGACCTCGGCTGATACGCAGTATTTT. Translation: CATGTSADTQYF.

The CDR3 loop is CASSTRPPGGQSTGELFF. CDR3 DNA sequence: TGCGCCAGCAGCACCCGTCCACCGGGAGGGCAGAGCACCGGGGAGCTGTTTTTT. V is TRBV5-1 and J is TRBJ2-2; 8 bases match TRBD2. The CDR3 contains 18 residues. CDR1 and CDR2 (germline): SGHRS, YFSETQ. V trimming: 4 bases; J trimming: 4 bases; junction bases outside the gene matches: 15.

The chain carries TRBV5-4 and TRBJ1-2, with D hard to call. This CDR3 has 13 residues. With 6 bases removed from V and 7 bases from J, the gap between germline ends came to 16 bases. The germline CDR1 and CDR2 sequences are SGHNT and YYREEE (reference sequence). The CDR3 sequence: CASTSKGEVGYTF. The CDR3 bases are TGTGCCAGCACGAGTAAGGGTGAGGTTGGCTACACCTTC.